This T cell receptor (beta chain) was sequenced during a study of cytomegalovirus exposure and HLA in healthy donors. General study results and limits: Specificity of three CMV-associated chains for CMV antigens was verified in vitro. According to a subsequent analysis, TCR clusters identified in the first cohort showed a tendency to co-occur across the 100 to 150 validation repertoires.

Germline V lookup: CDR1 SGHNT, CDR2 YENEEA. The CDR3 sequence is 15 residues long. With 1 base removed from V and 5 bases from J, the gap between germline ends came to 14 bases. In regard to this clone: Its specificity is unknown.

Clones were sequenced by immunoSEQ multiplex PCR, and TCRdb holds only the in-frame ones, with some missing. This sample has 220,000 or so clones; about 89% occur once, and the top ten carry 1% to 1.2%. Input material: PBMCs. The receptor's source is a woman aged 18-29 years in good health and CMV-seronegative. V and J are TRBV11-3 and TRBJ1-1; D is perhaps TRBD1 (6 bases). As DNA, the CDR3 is TGTGCCAGCAGCTTAGGTGGGGGGGCCCAGACTGAAGCTTTCTTT. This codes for CASSLGGGAQTEAFF.